At least ten counts were recorded for the clone carrying this T cell receptor (beta chain). The data derive from a study of spatial heterogeneity in lung cancer. Study-level information: There were some 70 donors, all of them untreated patients with early-stage non-small cell lung cancer.

Time point denoted: blood at routine non-recurrence follow-up after resection. Unsorted whole RNA samples from tumor, nontumor lung or frozen PBMC were sequenced. Using its own MiXCR run on the 5' RACE reads, TCRdb lists one record per CDR3 protein. Altogether about 120,000 distinct CDR3 sequences are present, 12% being singletons, with the ten largest covering around a sixth. The source is a male donor with early-stage non-small cell lung cancer. The specimen comprised PBMCs, sampled at follow-up.

CDR3 sequence: CASSQDQGISPLHF. Here the CDR3 DNA reads TGCGCCAGCAGCCAAGATCAGGGCATTTCACCCCTCCACTTT. The rearrangement uses TRBV4-1 and TRBJ1-6, with D maybe TRBD1 (5 bases). The germline V gene encodes CDR1 MGHRA and CDR2 YSYEKL. The CDR3 covers 14 residues. Trimming removed 0 bases at V and 9 bases at J, with 9 bases between.